This T cell receptor beta chain appears in the sequencing data of a study of shared clonotypes between healthy human individuals. Naive CD8 cells comprised CD45RO-negative, CCR7-positively selected cells, excluding terminally differentiated effector memory CD45RA+ cells. This table comes from immunoSEQ multiplex PCR, and its TCRdb copy is limited to in-frame clones, with some not included. The sample shows about 2 million clones, roughly 95% of them seen only once. The specimen sequenced was naive CD8+ T cells sorted from blood. This TCR was recovered from a man between 18 and 35 years old in good health.

The chain's CDR3 is CASSLALYLDGLYF. The CDR3 coding sequence is TGTGCCAGCAGCTTAGCGCTTTATCTTGACGGTCTGTACTTC. V is TRBV7-8 and J is TRBJ2-7, with no clear D. The CDR3 length is 14 residues. Germline V gene sequence: CDR1 SGHVS, CDR2 FQNEAQ. Trimming left V 0 bases short and J 12 bases short, with 18 bases between.